The TCR beta chain described here comes from a study of naive and memory T cell subsets. As regards this clonotype: Its antigen is unknown.

Study results and limitations: Diversity fell and Gini index rose from naive through CM, EM, EMRA.

CMV status came from CD4+ IFNgamma after overnight CMV lysate stimulation. CD8 T cells were positively selected from what remained after CD4 positive selection. Cells stained for CD3, CD4, CD8, CD45RA, CD27 and viability were sorted into four CD45RA/CD27 subsets. Both TRBC1 and TRBC2 were covered by a beta constant-region primer of two equimolar oligonucleotides. Four rounds of PCR amplified the ligated cDNA using nested alpha and beta constant-region primers plus SP2. TCRdb passed the UMI-ligation and nested PCR reads through MiXCR, listing each CDR3 protein once. The data hold 95,000 to 150,000 distinct CDR3 sequences, with 36% observed a single time. The CDR3 consists of 15 residues. The V gene end was trimmed by 6 bases and the J gene end by 2 bases; junction bases not matched to a gene: 8.

V usage is TRBV12-3 or TRBV12-4 and J usage is TRBJ2-7; 9 bases are shared with TRBD1. The sequence was collected from a human donor in good health. Sequenced: central memory CD4+ T cells from blood. The CDR3 region is CASSRGTGWAYEQYF. DNA for the CDR3: TGTGCCAGCAGCCGTGGGACAGGGTGGGCCTACGAGCAGTACTTC.